Each of the 5 T cell receptor beta chains below was sequenced from the same sample in a study of regulatory T cells in long-lasting Graves disease. Arm-PCR of CDR3 regions with iRepertoire HTBI primers generated TCR beta libraries. From the multiplex PCR reads, TCRdb called clonotypes with MiXCR, one entry per CDR3 protein. The sample lists roughly 300,000 distinct CDR3 sequences, 20% to 25% seen once, with 56% in the top ten. Regarding time point: persistent/refractory GD, antithyroid drugs over 5 years with positive TRAb. Scientists built the TCR library using RNA that was extracted from PBMCs. The sequencing here drew on peripheral blood mononuclear cells (PBMCs), taken when the disease was refractory, from a patient treated with antithyroid drugs. The receptors shown here come from a female donor with Graves disease.

The chain joins TRBV9 to TRBJ1-1; no reliable D call. In germline, CDR1 is SGDLS, CDR2 YYNGEE. There are 16 residues in the CDR3. The V end lost 3 bases, the J end lost 1 base, and 16 bases lay between the germline ends. For the CDR3, the DNA is TGTGCCAGCAGCGCCCGATCAGGCACAGAGAACACTGAAGCTTTCTTT. This encodes CASSARSGTENTEAFF. Looking up the rest from reference TRBV9 and TRBJ1-1 gives the full variable domain: DSGVTQTPKHLITATGQRVTLRCSPRSGDLSVYWYQQSLDQGLQFLIQYYNGEERAKGNILERFSAQQFPDLHSELNLSSLELGDSALYFCASSARSGTENTEAFFGQGTRLTVV.

This clonotype was seen more than once but under ten times. The chain joins TRBV5-1 to TRBJ1-6; D gene ambiguous. In germline, CDR1 is SGHRS, CDR2 YFSETQ. V lost 0 bases, J lost 7 bases, and 5 bases lay in between. The CDR3 contains 13 residues. DNA of the CDR3: TGCGCCAGCAGCTTGGATCCGAATTCACCCCTCCACTTT. This gives the protein CASSLDPNSPLHF.

In this sample, this clonotype turned up many times. The gene calls are TRBV27 and TRBJ2-5; 10 nucleotides match TRBD2. V shed 10 bases and J 5 bases; nucleotides not matched to a gene: 19. Germline loops: CDR1 MNHEY, CDR2 SMNVEV (reference sequence). This CDR3 has 17 residues. The CDR3 here is CAKSRLAGVGSVETQYF. The CDR3 region has the DNA TGTGCCAAAAGCAGGCTAGCGGGAGTAGGGTCCGTGGAGACCCAGTACTTC.

This clonotype has more than one count but fewer than ten. The gene calls are TRBV4-2 and TRBJ2-2; D ambiguous. The V gene lost 3 bases and the J gene lost 1 base, with 9 bases spanning the gap. Germline V gives CDR1 LGHNA, CDR2 YNFKEQ. This CDR3 region has 15 residues. Here the CDR3 reads CASSQGDRNTGELFF. For the CDR3, the DNA is TGTGCCAGCAGCCAGGGTGATAGGAACACCGGGGAGCTGTTTTTT.

This clonotype was recorded at least ten times. The V call is TRBV6-1, the J call TRBJ2-5; the D is unclear. Germline-derived CDR1 and CDR2 are MNHNS and SASEGT. The CDR3 consists of 13 residues. Trimming removed 1 base at V and 5 bases at J, with 8 bases between. The CDR3 sequence: CASSEGVGETQYF. CDR3 nucleotide sequence: TGTGCCAGCAGTGAAGGGGTAGGCGAGACCCAGTACTTC.